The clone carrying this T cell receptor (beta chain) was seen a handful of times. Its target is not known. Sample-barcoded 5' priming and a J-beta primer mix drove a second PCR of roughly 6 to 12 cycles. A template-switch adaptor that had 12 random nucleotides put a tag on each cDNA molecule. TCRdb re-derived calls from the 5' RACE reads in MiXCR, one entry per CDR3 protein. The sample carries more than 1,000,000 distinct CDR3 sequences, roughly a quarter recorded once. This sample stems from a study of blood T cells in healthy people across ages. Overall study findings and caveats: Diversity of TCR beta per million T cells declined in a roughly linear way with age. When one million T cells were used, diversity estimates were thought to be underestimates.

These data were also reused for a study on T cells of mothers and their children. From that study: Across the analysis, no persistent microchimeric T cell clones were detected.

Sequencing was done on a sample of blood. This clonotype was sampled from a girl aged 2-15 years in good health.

The CDR3 region is CASSQVEGPLAKNIQYF. In DNA form, the CDR3 reads TGCGCCAGCAGCCAAGTTGAGGGACCTCTAGCCAAAAACATTCAGTACTTC. This chain uses TRBV4-1 with TRBJ2-4; D is perhaps TRBD1 or TRBD2 (5 bases each). CDR1 and CDR2 (germline): MGHRA, YSYEKL. The CDR3 covers 17 residues. V was trimmed by 1 base and J by 0 bases, leaving 13 bases between them.